The 9 T cell receptor beta chains below were found in one sample sequenced in a study of human T cells and chemical hapten exposure. Time point indicated: patch test 1, 2 weeks after DPC sensitization. Treatment meaning: therapeutic diphenylcyclopropenone sensitization with weekly scalp DPC. MiXCR was run by TCRdb on the RACE reads, yielding one entry per CDR3 protein. Among approximately 71,000 distinct CDR3 sequences listed, 9.8% were seen once. The sample here was whole blood, taken in connection with sensitization to the hapten diphenylcyclopropenone (DPC). The source is a woman between 40 and 55 years old with alopecia areata. Some clones in this sample may be carry-over from other donors' samples.

J is TRBJ2-3 and V is TRBV6-4, with TRBD2 identical over 12 bases. The ends lost 6 bases at V and 3 bases at J; junction bases unmatched: 4. CDR3 length: 15 residues. CDR1 and CDR2 (germline): MRHNA, SNTAGT. The CDR3 is CASSASGGGTDTQYF. CDR3 nucleotides: TGTGCCAGCAGCGCTAGCGGGGGGGGAACAGATACGCAGTATTTT.

There are many counts of this clonotype. The chain recombines TRBV6-2 or TRBV6-3 with TRBJ2-1; 7 bases fit TRBD1. V lost 7 bases to trimming and J lost 0 bases; unmatched junction nucleotides: 9. This CDR3 region has 16 residues. Germline V gene sequence: CDR1 MNHEY, CDR2 SVGEGT. CDR3 DNA: TGTGCCAGCAACAAGTTCAGGGGGACCTCCTACAATGAGCAGTTCTTC. Protein: CASNKFRGTSYNEQFF.

This clonotype was counted ten times or more. This chain connects TRBV6-5 to TRBJ2-6; 12 bases are a match to TRBD2. The CDR3 has 20 amino acids. V dropped 0 bases and J dropped 2; count of bases not matched to a gene: 8. The germline gives CDR1 MNHEY, CDR2 SVGAGI. For the CDR3, the DNA is TGTGCCAGCAGTTACTCCCCCGGACTAGCGGGGTTCCCTGGGGCCAACGTCCTGACTTTC. As protein: CASSYSPGLAGFPGANVLTF.

This clonotype showed up just a few times. This chain uses TRBV6-2 or TRBV6-3 with TRBJ1-3, with D perhaps TRBD1 (5 bases). The CDR3 length is 15 residues. The germline CDR1 and CDR2 sequences are MNHEY and SVGEGT. The V end lost 2 bases, the J end lost 4 bases, and 12 bases lay between the germline ends. CDR3 region: CASSYKLRDGNTIYF. The CDR3 bases are TGTGCCAGCAGTTACAAGCTCCGGGACGGAAACACCATATATTTT.

This clonotype showed up many times. J is TRBJ1-1 and V is TRBV4-2, with TRBD1 matching over 8 bases. The germline V gene encodes CDR1 LGHNA and CDR2 YNFKEQ. Germline trimming cut 0 bases from V and 7 bases from J; bases unmatched to any gene: 22. There are 20 residues in the CDR3. The CDR3 loop reads CASSQDDSAGGIGGSGEAFF. DNA of the CDR3: TGTGCCAGCAGCCAAGACGATTCGGCAGGGGGCATCGGTGGATCAGGTGAAGCTTTCTTT.

The V call is TRBV4-3, the J call TRBJ2-7; 10 bases are a match to TRBD2. V gave up 6 bases and J gave up 4 bases; unmatched junction bases: 9. Per germline, CDR1 LGHNA and CDR2 YSLEER. The CDR3 sequence is 15 residues long. CDR3 nucleotides: TGCGCCAGCAGGTTAAGCGGGGGGGCCGAATACGAGCAGTACTTC. This encodes CASRLSGGAEYEQYF.

This clonotype was seen more than once but under ten times. The genes are TRBV19 and TRBJ1-5; D gene ambiguous. Looked up from germline, CDR1 is LNHDA and CDR2 is SQIVND (reference sequence). This CDR3 has 13 amino acids. V was pared by 8 bases and J by 2 bases, with 10 bases between. The CDR3 coding sequence is TGTGCCAGTTTGGGAGATGGCAATCAGCCCCAGCATTTT. Its translation is CASLGDGNQPQHF.

This clonotype was counted between two and nine times. The rearrangement links TRBV7-2 to TRBJ2-7, with D possibly being TRBD1 (5 bases). Germline-derived CDR1 and CDR2 are SGHTA and FQGNSA. V lost 0 bases, J lost 7 bases, and 19 bases lay in between. This CDR3 region has 16 residues. CDR3 bases: TGTGCCAGCAGCTTAGCATCCCAGGGCGGTTATAGGGAGCAGTACTTC. The encoded protein is CASSLASQGGYREQYF. The full variable domain, in which reference TRBV7-2 and TRBJ2-7 provide the parts outside the CDR3, is GAGVSQSPSNKVTEKGKDVELRCDPISGHTALYWYRQSLGQGLEFLIYFQGNSAPDKSGLPSDRFSAERTGGSVSTLTIQRTQQEDSAVYLCASSLASQGGYREQYFGPGTRLTVT.

This clonotype has ten or more counts. The chain couples TRBV20-1 to TRBJ1-5; TRBD1 matches 10 bases. This CDR3 has 12 residues. CDR1 and CDR2 from the germline V gene are DFQATT and SNEGSKA (reference sequence). Unmatched junction bases numbered 1, after V lost 3 bases and J lost 8 bases. The CDR3 region is CSARDRGKPQHF. CDR3 in DNA: TGCAGTGCTAGGGACAGGGGGAAGCCCCAGCATTTT.